The 2 T cell receptor beta chains presented below share a single source sample, sequenced in a study of response to subunit inactivated influenza vaccine. TCRdb redid the calling of the RT-PCR reads with MiXCR, one entry per CDR3 protein. Of roughly 790,000 distinct CDR3 sequences in the sample, 21% are singletons; the top ten hold about 9.4%. The material sequenced was PBMCs from blood, taken more than 4 days after vaccination. The receptors originated from a man aged 45-65 years who received an inactivated influenza vaccine.

The genes are TRBV20-1 and TRBJ2-1; D is tentatively TRBD1 or TRBD2 (6 bases each). In germline, CDR1 is DFQATT, CDR2 SNEGSKA (reference sequence). V gave up 0 bases and J gave up 0 bases, with 27 bases separating them. The CDR3 spans 21 residues. The chain's CDR3 is CSARDNRGRLRLRPSYNEQFF. The CDR3 DNA sequence: TGCAGTGCTAGAGATAATAGGGGGAGGTTGCGGCTTCGCCCCTCCTACAATGAGCAGTTCTTC.

The rearrangement uses TRBV4-3 and TRBJ1-1; D is possibly TRBD1 (5 bases). The V and J ends lost 5 bases and 0 bases respectively, with 10 bases between them. The germline V gene has CDR1 LGHNA and CDR2 YSLEER. The CDR3 runs to 14 residues. CDR3 DNA sequence: TGCGCCAGCAGCATCTCGACAGTGAACACTGAAGCTTTCTTT. Translation: CASSISTVNTEAFF.